This T cell receptor beta chain originates from a study of vaccination effects on CD4 cells after COVID-19. Across the whole study: Every participant took two doses of the BNT162b2 or mRNA-1273 vaccine. General observations from the study: The study, lacking early post-infection timepoints, had few convalescent patients.

Notes on this clone: Its antigen is as yet unknown.

Clones were sequenced by immunoSEQ multiplex PCR, and TCRdb holds only the in-frame ones, with some missing. In the table there are more than 45,000 clones, more than 65% of which are singletons. Antigen-specific CD4+ T cell clonotypes were called by their expansion after viral peptide-pool culture in ViraFEST. Culture proceeded for 9 to 11 days, and CD4+ T cells were then isolated. From March to December 2020, the person had a SARS-CoV-2 infection that was confirmed by PCR. The culture medium for 1.5 million to 2.5 million PBMC per well included around 9 IU/ml IL-2 and roughly 10 ug/ml peptides. An HIV-1 Nef peptide pool was employed for negative control culture. Germline CDR1 is SGHDN and CDR2 is FVKESK. The CDR3 runs 14 residues. V gave up 4 bases and J gave up 6 bases, with 16 bases separating them.

Sequenced here: CD4+ T cells from PBMCs cultured with HIV peptides, sampled before COVID-19 vaccination. Subset indicated: HIV-1 Nef peptide pool negative control/reference culture. The receptor was derived from a human donor who had a prior SARS-CoV-2 infection. The rearrangement uses TRBV14 and TRBJ2-7; TRBD2 might be the D (6 bases). CDR3 amino acids: CASSPLAGSGEQYF. Written as DNA, the CDR3 is TGTGCCAGCAGCCCCCTGGCGGGATCCGGCGAGCAGTACTTC.